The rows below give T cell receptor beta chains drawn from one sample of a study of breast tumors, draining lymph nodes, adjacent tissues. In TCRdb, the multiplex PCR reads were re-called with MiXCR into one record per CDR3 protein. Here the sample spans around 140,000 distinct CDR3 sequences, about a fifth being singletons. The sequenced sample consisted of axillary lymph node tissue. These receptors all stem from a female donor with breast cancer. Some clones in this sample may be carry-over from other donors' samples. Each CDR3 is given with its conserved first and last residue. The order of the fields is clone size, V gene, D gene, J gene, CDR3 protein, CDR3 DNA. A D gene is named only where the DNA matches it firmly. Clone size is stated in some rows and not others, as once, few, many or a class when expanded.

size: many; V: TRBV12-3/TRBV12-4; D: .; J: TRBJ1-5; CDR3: CASSLRGPQHF; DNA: TGTGCCAGCAGTTTGCGGGGCCCCCAGCATTTT
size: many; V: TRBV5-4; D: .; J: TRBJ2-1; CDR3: CASSYVSAGEQFF; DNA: TGTGCCAGCAGCTACGTATCCGCGGGCGAGCAGTTCTTC
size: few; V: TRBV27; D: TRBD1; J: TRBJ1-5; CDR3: CASSPSRTGQGARQPQHF; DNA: TGTGCCAGCAGTCCGAGCCGAACAGGACAGGGGGCGAGGCAGCCCCAGCATTTT
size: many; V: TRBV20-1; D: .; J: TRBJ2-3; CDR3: CSARTTKADTQYF; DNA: TGCAGTGCTAGAACTACTAAGGCAGATACGCAGTATTTT
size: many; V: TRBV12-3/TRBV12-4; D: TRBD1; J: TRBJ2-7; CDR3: CASSETGGSYEQYF; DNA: TGTGCCAGCAGTGAAACAGGGGGATCCTACGAGCAGTACTTC
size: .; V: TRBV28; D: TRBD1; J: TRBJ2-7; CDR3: CASSPAGQGAHEQYF; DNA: TGTGCCAGCAGTCCTGCGGGACAGGGGGCACACGAGCAGTACTTC
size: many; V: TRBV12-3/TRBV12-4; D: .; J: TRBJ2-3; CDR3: CASRTTGLSTDTQYF; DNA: TGTGCCAGCAGGACCACGGGACTCAGCACAGATACGCAGTATTTT
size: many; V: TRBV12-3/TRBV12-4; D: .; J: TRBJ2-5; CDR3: CASSLSGIGTQYF; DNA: TGTGCCAGCAGTTTATCAGGGATTGGGACCCAGTACTTC
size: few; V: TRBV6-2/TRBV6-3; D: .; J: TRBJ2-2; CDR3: CASSYQVATGELFF; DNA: TGTGCCAGCAGTTACCAGGTAGCCACCGGGGAGCTGTTTTTT
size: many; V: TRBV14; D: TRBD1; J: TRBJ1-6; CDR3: CASSGTGATPLHF; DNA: TGTGCCAGCAGCGGGACAGGGGCAACACCCCTCCACTTT
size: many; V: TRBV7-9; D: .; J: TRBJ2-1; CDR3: CASSLRSHMTDEQFF; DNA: TGTGCCAGCAGCTTAAGGTCCCATATGACCGATGAGCAGTTCTTC
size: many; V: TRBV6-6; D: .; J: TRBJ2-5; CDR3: CASSQERGGETQYF; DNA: TGTGCCAGCAGTCAAGAAAGGGGGGGAGAGACCCAGTACTTC
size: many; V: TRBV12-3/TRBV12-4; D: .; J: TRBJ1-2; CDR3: CASSLKGRVLANYGYTF; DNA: TGTGCCAGCAGTTTAAAGGGCAGGGTCCTAGCTAACTATGGCTACACCTTC
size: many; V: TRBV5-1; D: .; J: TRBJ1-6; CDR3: CASSLARRGNSPLHF; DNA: TGCGCCAGCAGCTTGGCCCGCAGGGGAAATTCACCCCTCCACTTT
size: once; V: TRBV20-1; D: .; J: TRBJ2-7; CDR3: CSAGGPGRYEQYF; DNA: TGCAGTGCTGGTGGGCCGGGAAGGTACGAGCAGTACTTC
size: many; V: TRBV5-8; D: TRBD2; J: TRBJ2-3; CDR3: CASSHGGLAGGDTQYF; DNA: TGTGCCAGCAGCCACGGGGGACTAGCGGGAGGAGATACGCAGTATTTT
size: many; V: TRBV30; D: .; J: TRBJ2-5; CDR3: CAWSEGVVRQETQYF; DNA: TGTGCCTGGAGTGAGGGGGTGGTGCGGCAAGAGACCCAGTACTTC
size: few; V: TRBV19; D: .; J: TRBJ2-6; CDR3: CASSRGRISGANVLTF; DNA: TGTGCCAGTAGTAGGGGACGGATCTCTGGGGCCAACGTCCTGACTTTC
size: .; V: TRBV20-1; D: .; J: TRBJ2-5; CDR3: CSARDSHKGQQQETQYF; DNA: TGCAGTGCTAGAGATAGCCACAAGGGACAACAACAAGAGACCCAGTACTTC
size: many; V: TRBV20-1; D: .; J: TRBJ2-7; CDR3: CSAREPRGRTYEQYF; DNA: TGCAGTGCTAGAGAGCCAAGGGGGAGGACCTACGAGCAGTACTTC
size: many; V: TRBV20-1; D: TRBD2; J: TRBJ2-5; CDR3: CSARGTSGKGGQETQYF; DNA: TGCAGTGCTAGAGGGACTAGCGGTAAGGGGGGCCAAGAGACCCAGTACTTC
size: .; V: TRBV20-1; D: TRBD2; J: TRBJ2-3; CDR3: CSARVTKQGRGGPQYF; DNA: TGCAGTGCTAGAGTTACAAAACAGGGGCGGGGGGGGCCCCAGTATTTT
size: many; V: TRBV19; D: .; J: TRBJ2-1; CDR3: CASSMRDKTPPDEQFF; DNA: TGTGCCAGTAGTATGAGGGACAAAACCCCCCCCGATGAGCAGTTCTTC
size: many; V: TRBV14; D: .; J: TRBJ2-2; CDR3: CASEKVNTGELFF; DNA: TGTGCCAGTGAGAAGGTGAACACCGGGGAGCTGTTTTTT
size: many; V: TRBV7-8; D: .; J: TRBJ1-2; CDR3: CASSSRRGGLSYGYTF; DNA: TGTGCCAGCAGCTCCCGTCGTGGGGGACTCTCATATGGCTACACCTTC
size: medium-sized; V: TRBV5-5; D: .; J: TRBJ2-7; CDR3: CASSEGPPKEQYF; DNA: TGTGCCAGCAGCGAAGGACCGCCGAAGGAACAGTACTTC
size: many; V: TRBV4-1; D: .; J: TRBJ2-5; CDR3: CASSEDQVRTQYF; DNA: TGCGCCAGCAGCGAGGACCAGGTGAGGACCCAGTACTTC
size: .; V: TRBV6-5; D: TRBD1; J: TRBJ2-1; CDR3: CASSGQGYEQFF; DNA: TGTGCCAGCAGTGGACAGGGTTATGAGCAGTTCTTC
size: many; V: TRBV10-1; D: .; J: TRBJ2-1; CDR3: CASSNSNNEQFF; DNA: TGCGCCAGCAGCAACAGCAACAATGAGCAGTTCTTC
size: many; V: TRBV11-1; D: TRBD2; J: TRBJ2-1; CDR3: CASSFSGRVGEQFF; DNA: TGTGCCAGCAGCTTTAGCGGGAGGGTTGGTGAGCAGTTCTTC
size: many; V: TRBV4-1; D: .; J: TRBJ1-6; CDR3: CASSQVTPDGYRPRPLHF; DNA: TGCGCCAGCAGCCAAGTCACCCCGGACGGTTATCGACCCAGACCCCTCCACTTT
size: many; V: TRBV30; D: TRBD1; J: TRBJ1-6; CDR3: CAWRPTGVNSPLHF; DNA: TGTGCCTGGAGGCCGACAGGGGTAAATTCACCCCTCCACTTT
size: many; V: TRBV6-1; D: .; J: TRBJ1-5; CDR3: CASSDSGPSQPQHF; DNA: TGTGCCAGCAGTGATTCAGGGCCCAGCCAGCCCCAGCATTTT
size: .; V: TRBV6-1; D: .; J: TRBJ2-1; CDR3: CASSRGAGSYNEQFF; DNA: TGTGCCAGCAGTAGGGGGGCGGGCTCCTACAATGAGCAGTTCTTC
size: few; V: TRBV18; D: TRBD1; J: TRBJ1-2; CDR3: CASSPTGPGQGDYGYTF; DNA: TGTGCCAGCTCACCCACCGGGCCCGGACAGGGTGACTATGGCTACACCTTC
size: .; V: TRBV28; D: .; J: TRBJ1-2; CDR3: CASGGTDHYGYTF; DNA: TGTGCCAGCGGGGGGACGGACCACTATGGCTACACCTTC
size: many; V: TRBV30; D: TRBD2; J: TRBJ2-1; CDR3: CASSGLALYNEQFF; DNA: TGTGCCTCCTCGGGACTAGCGCTATACAATGAGCAGTTCTTC
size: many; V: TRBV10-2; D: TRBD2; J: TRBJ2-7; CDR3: CASISGLAGAYEQYF; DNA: TGCGCCAGCATCAGCGGACTAGCGGGAGCCTACGAGCAGTACTTC
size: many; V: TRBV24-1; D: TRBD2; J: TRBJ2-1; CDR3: CATSDPKVAGGNEQFF; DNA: TGTGCCACCAGTGACCCAAAGGTAGCGGGAGGTAATGAGCAGTTCTTC
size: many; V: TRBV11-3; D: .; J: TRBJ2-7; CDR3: CASSLDDRAYEQYF; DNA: TGTGCCAGCAGCTTAGATGACAGAGCCTACGAGCAGTACTTC
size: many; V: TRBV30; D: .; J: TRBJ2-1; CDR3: CAWSPLQGSEQFF; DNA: TGTGCCTGGAGTCCATTACAGGGAAGTGAGCAGTTCTTC
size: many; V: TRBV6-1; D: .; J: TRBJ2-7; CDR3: CASSGGRGVVNEQYF; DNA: TGTGCCAGCAGTGGGGGCAGGGGGGTAGTTAACGAGCAGTACTTC
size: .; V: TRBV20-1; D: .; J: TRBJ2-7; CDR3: CSASHPSSYEQYF; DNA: TGCAGTGCTAGTCATCCAAGCTCCTACGAGCAGTACTTC
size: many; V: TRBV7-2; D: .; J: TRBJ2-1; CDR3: CASSLVGSVNEQFF; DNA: TGTGCCAGCAGCTTAGTCGGTAGCGTGAATGAGCAGTTCTTC
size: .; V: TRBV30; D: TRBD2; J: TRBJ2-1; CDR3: CAWDSREGNEQFF; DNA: TGTGCCTGGGATAGCAGGGAGGGGAATGAGCAGTTCTTC
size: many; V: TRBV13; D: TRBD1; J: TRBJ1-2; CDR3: CASSLHQGDGYTF; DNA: TGTGCCAGCAGCTTACACCAGGGGGATGGCTACACCTTC
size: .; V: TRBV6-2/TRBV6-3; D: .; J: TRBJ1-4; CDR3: CAGSRQGEKLFF; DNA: TGTGCCGGCAGCCGCCAGGGTGAAAAACTGTTTTTT
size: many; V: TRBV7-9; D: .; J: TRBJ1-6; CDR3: CASSLGGTNNSPLHF; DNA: TGTGCCAGCAGCTTAGGTGGCACCAATAATTCACCCCTCCACTTT
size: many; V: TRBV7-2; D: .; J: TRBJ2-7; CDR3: CASSQPGAVVKTYEQYF; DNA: TGTGCCAGCAGCCAGCCGGGGGCGGTGGTGAAAACCTACGAGCAGTACTTC
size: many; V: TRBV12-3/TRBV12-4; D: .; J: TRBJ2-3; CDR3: CASSTSALSTDTQYF; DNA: TGTGCCAGCAGTACCTCGGCCCTTAGCACAGATACGCAGTATTTT
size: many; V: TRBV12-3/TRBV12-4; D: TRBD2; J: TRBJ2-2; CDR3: CASSRKREWAGELFF; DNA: TGTGCCAGCAGTCGTAAGCGGGAGTGGGCCGGGGAGCTGTTTTTT
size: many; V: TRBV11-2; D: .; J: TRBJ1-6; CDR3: CASSLTYNSPLHF; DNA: TGTGCCAGCAGCTTAACCTATAATTCACCCCTCCACTTT
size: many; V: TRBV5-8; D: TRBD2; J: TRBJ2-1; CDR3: CASSLYRTSEGEQFF; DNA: TGTGCCAGCAGCTTGTATCGGACTAGCGAGGGTGAGCAGTTCTTC
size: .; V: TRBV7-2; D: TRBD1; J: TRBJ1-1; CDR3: CASSARRDSEAFF; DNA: TGTGCCAGCAGCGCCCGCCGGGACAGTGAAGCTTTCTTT
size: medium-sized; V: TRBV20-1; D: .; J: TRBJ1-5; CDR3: CSAPPVDSNQPQHF; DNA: TGCAGTGCCCCTCCGGTCGATAGCAATCAGCCCCAGCATTTT
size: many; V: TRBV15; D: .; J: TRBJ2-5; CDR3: CATGLEETQYF; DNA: TGTGCCACCGGTCTGGAGGAGACCCAGTACTTC
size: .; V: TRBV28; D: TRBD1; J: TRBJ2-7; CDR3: CASSPPGQGAHEQYF; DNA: TGTGCCAGCAGTCCTCCGGGACAGGGGGCCCACGAGCAGTACTTC
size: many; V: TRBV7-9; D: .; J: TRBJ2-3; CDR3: CASKDGPATDTQYF; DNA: TGTGCCAGCAAGGACGGACCGGCCACCGATACGCAGTATTTT
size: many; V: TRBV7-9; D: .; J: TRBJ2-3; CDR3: CASSLDGASTDTQYF; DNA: TGTGCCAGCAGCTTAGACGGGGCGAGCACAGATACGCAGTATTTT